The clone carrying this T cell receptor beta chain was detected once. Its antigen is as yet unknown. These data are taken from a study of OX40 agonist ivuxolimab in advanced cancers. This table comes from immunoSEQ multiplex PCR, and its TCRdb copy is limited to in-frame clones, with some not included. Of roughly 75,000 clones in the sample, around 86% were seen once. The V end lost 0 bases, the J end lost 7 bases, and 10 bases lay between the germline ends. CDR3 length: 15 residues. Germline V gene lookup returns CDR1 MDHEN and CDR2 SYDVKM. Autoimmune disease history or systemic immunosuppression led to patient exclusion. Overall study findings and caveats: CD4+ and CD8+ T cells in blood underwent clonal expansion by week 6 at 0.1 to 3.0 mg/kg. Averaging showed that CD8+ T cells had more expanded clones than CD4+ did.

The source is an adult with an advanced solid tumor such as melanoma, head and neck, liver or kidney cancer. The chain employs TRBV28 and TRBJ1-6; D remains ambiguous. The specimen was CD4+ or CD8+ T cells sorted from blood, collected in a trial of the OX40 agonist ivuxolimab. The CDR3 nucleotides are TGTGCCAGCAGTTTATGGACCAAAGAAAATTCACCCCTCCACTTT. This codes for CASSLWTKENSPLHF.